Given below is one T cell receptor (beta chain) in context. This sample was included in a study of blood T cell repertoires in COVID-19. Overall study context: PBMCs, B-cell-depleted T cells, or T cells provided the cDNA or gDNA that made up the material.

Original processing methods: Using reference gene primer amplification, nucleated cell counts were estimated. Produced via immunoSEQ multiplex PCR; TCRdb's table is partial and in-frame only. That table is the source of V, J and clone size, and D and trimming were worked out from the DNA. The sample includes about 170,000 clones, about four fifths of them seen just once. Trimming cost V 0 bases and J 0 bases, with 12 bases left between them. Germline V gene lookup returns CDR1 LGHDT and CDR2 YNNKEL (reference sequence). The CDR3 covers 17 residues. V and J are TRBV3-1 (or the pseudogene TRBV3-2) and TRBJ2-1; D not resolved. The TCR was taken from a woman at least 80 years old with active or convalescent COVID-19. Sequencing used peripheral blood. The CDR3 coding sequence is TGTGCCAGCAGCCAAGAACCTAGTGCCGGCTCCTACAATGAGCAGTTCTTC. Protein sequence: CASSQEPSAGSYNEQFF.